Each of the 20 T cell receptor beta chains below was sequenced from the same sample in a study of Ad26.COV2.S vaccination and SARS-CoV-2 variants. Produced via immunoSEQ multiplex PCR; TCRdb's table is partial and in-frame only. The sample consists of roughly 390,000 clones, less than 90% of them appearing once. Regarding treatment: 15 to 20 received Ad26.COV2.S at low or high dose, single or two shots; about 5 received placebo; per-sample allocation not given. Collection of the samples took place on day 63 after the first injection of vaccine or placebo. The sequences come from peripheral blood, collected in a trial of Ad26.COV2.S vaccine versus placebo. The receptors were sampled from a person aged 18-65 years who received the Ad26.COV2.S COVID-19 vaccine or a placebo.

J is TRBJ1-3 and V is TRBV6-1, with TRBD1 identical over 9 bases. Looked up from germline, CDR1 is MNHNS and CDR2 is SASEGT. The V segment lost 4 bases and the J segment 4 bases; nucleotides outside the gene matches: 11. This CDR3 is built from 17 residues. CDR3 coding DNA: TGTGCCAGCAGTGTAATCGGACAGGGGAGCTCCGGAAACACCATATATTTT. It specifies CASSVIGQGSSGNTIYF.

This clone was detected only once. The chain joins TRBV28 to TRBJ1-1; D unresolved. Germline-derived CDR1 and CDR2 are MDHEN and SYDVKM. Trimming pared 7 bases from V and 2 bases from J, leaving 20 bases between. The CDR3 spans 16 residues. This chain's CDR3 is CASTPRRKAGNTEAFF. In DNA form, the CDR3 reads TGTGCCAGCACCCCTAGGCGCAAGGCAGGCAACACTGAAGCTTTCTTT.

The chain has TRBV5-5 and TRBJ2-1; unclear D gene. The CDR3 loop spans 12 amino acids. Trimming removed 1 base from V and 8 bases from J, with 7 bases in between. Germline loops: CDR1 SGHKS, CDR2 YYEKEE (reference sequence). CDR3: CASSLLSDEQFF. CDR3 DNA: TGTGCCAGCAGCTTGCTCTCGGATGAGCAGTTCTTC.

The chain uses TRBV6-5 and TRBJ2-3; 10 nucleotides line up with TRBD2. Trimming removed 2 bases from V and 1 base from J; junction bases left unmatched: 3. The CDR3 contains 16 residues. The V gene's germline CDR1 is MNHEY and CDR2 SVGAGI. The CDR3 DNA is TGTGCCAGCAGTTACGGGAGCGGGGGGGGCACAGATACGCAGTATTTT. Translating it yields CASSYGSGGGTDTQYF.

The chain employs TRBV12-3 or TRBV12-4 and TRBJ2-7; D remains ambiguous. The CDR3 length is 12 residues. The V end lost 5 bases, the J end lost 1 base, and 6 bases lay between the germline ends. Here the CDR3 reads CASSTVSYEQYF. In DNA form, the CDR3 reads TGTGCCAGCAGTACAGTATCCTACGAGCAGTACTTC.

The DNA of the CDR3 is TGTGCCAGCAGCTTACAAGGGGTCTCCTACAATGAGCAGTTCTTC. Its translation: CASSLQGVSYNEQFF. The chain uses TRBV11-2 and TRBJ2-1; TRBD1 is a possible D gene (5 bases). The CDR3 has 15 residues. The V end lost 2 bases, the J end lost 0 bases, and 8 bases lay between the germline ends. CDR1 SGHAT and CDR2 FQNNGV come from the germline V gene.

In this sample, this clone turned up once. DNA for the CDR3: TGTGCCAGCAGTGAGGGGACAAGAGGGGACTATGGCTACACCTTC. Protein: CASSEGTRGDYGYTF. The V call is TRBV6-1, the J call TRBJ1-2, with D maybe TRBD1 (6 bases). The CDR3 length is 15 residues. Trimming took 3 bases from V and 3 from J, leaving 14 bases between them. Germline loops: CDR1 MNHNS, CDR2 SASEGT.

The chain uses TRBV2 and TRBJ1-5, with 7 bases identical to TRBD1. J gave up 7 bases and V 6 bases, and 12 bases lay outside the gene matches. Germline CDR1 reads SNHLY; CDR2 reads FYNNEI. The CDR3 length is 15 residues. The CDR3 spells CASRYRGVPAQPQHF. In nucleotides, the CDR3 is TGTGCCAGCAGGTACAGGGGAGTTCCCGCCCAGCCCCAGCATTTT.

This clone was seen once. The V and J genes are TRBV18 and TRBJ2-3; unclear D gene. This CDR3 is built from 13 residues. Germline assignment: CDR1 KGHSH and CDR2 LQKENI. The V and J ends lost 5 bases and 0 bases respectively, with 6 bases between them. This chain's CDR3 is CASSSTSTDTQYF. CDR3 coding DNA: TGTGCCAGCTCATCCACTAGCACAGATACGCAGTATTTT.

This chain links TRBV18 with TRBJ2-7, with 9 bases matching TRBD1. The germline V gene encodes CDR1 KGHSH and CDR2 LQKENI. Germline trimming cut 3 bases from V and 3 bases from J; bases unmatched to any gene: 6. This CDR3 comprises 15 residues. The CDR3 region is CASSPGQGFNYEQYF. DNA of the CDR3: TGTGCCAGCTCACCGGGACAGGGATTTAACTACGAGCAGTACTTC. Variable domain in full (rest from reference TRBV18 and TRBJ2-7): NAGVMQNPRHLVRRRGQEARLRCSPMKGHSHVYWYRQLPEEGLKFMVYLQKENIIDESGMPKERFSAEFPKEGPSILRIQQVVRGDSAAYFCASSPGQGFNYEQYFGPGTRLTVT.

The chain combines TRBV12-5 with TRBJ1-5, with 7 bases that match TRBD1. From germline, CDR1 is LGHNT and CDR2 FRNRAP. The CDR3 sequence is 16 residues long. After removal of 1 base from V and 6 bases from J, the junction contained 9 bases not matched to a gene. The DNA for the CDR3 is TGTGCTAGTGGTTTGGAGGGTGACAGGGAAAGTCAGCCCCAGCATTTT. Protein sequence: CASGLEGDRESQPQHF. Full variable domain (outside the CDR3, taken from reference TRBV12-5 and TRBJ1-5): DARVTQTPRHKVTEMGQEVTMRCQPILGHNTVFWYRQTMMQGLELLAYFRNRAPLDDSGMPKDRFSAEMPDATLATLKIQPSEPRDSAVYFCASGLEGDRESQPQHFGDGTRLSIL.

This chain connects TRBV5-1 to TRBJ1-2, with no clear D. There are 13 residues in the CDR3. V was shortened by 0 bases and J by 7 bases, with 10 bases between the two germline ends. Germline CDR1 and CDR2: SGHRS and YFSETQ. The CDR3 spells CASSLDTGSGYTF. In nucleotides, the CDR3 is TGCGCCAGCAGCTTGGACACGGGGAGTGGCTACACCTTC.

The chain combines TRBV9 with TRBJ2-7; D may be TRBD2 (6 bases). CDR3 length: 13 residues. Germline assignment: CDR1 SGDLS and CDR2 YYNGEE. V lost 3 bases and J lost 3, with 10 bases in between. The CDR3 loop reads CASSGPEGYEQYF. The CDR3 DNA sequence: TGTGCCAGCAGCGGTCCGGAGGGCTACGAGCAGTACTTC. Together with reference TRBV9 and TRBJ2-7, the CDR3 gives the full variable domain: DSGVTQTPKHLITATGQRVTLRCSPRSGDLSVYWYQQSLDQGLQFLIQYYNGEERAKGNILERFSAQQFPDLHSELNLSSLELGDSALYFCASSGPEGYEQYFGPGTRLTVT.

The V call is TRBV15, the J call TRBJ1-6; 10 bases match TRBD1. Germline CDR1 and CDR2: LNHNV and YYDKDF (reference sequence). There are 18 residues in the CDR3. Trimming at V came to 3 bases and at J to 3 bases, leaving 8 bases not matched to a gene. CDR3 bases: TGTGCCACCAGCAGGGGACAGGGGCCCTCCATCTATAATTCACCCCTCCACTTT. Translation gives CATSRGQGPSIYNSPLHF. The whole variable domain, remainder taken from reference TRBV15 and TRBJ1-6, is DAMVIQNPRYQVTQFGKPVTLSCSQTLNHNVMYWYQQKSSQAPKLLFHYYDKDFNNEADTPDNFQSRRPNTSFCFLDIRSPGLGDTAMYLCATSRGQGPSIYNSPLHFGNGTRLTVT.

V gene TRBV5-4 combines with J gene TRBJ2-1, with D unresolved. Germline CDR1 and CDR2: SGHNT and YYREEE (reference sequence). CDR3 size: 12 residues. Trimming left V 4 bases short and J 6 bases short, with 8 bases between. Here the CDR3 DNA reads TGTGCCAGCAGCCCGATGACCAATGAGCAGTTCTTC. Its translation is CASSPMTNEQFF. Supplemented by reference TRBV5-4 and TRBJ2-1, the full variable domain reads ETGVTQSPTHLIKTRGQQVTLRCSSQSGHNTVSWYQQALGQGPQFIFQYYREEENGRGNFPPRFSGLQFPNYSSELNVNALELDDSALYLCASSPMTNEQFFGPGTRLTVL.

The V call is TRBV6-5, the J call TRBJ1-1; TRBD1 aligns across 9 bases. With V trimmed by 6 bases and J by 7 bases, 9 bases remained unmatched. Germline V gene lookup returns CDR1 MNHEY and CDR2 SVGAGI. The length of the CDR3 is 14 residues. This CDR3 is CASSVRDRVFEAFF. CDR3 coding DNA: TGTGCCAGCAGCGTCCGGGACAGGGTGTTTGAAGCTTTCTTT.

The rearrangement uses TRBV4-1 and TRBJ1-5; D ambiguous. The CDR3 spans 15 residues. The V gene's germline CDR1 is MGHRA and CDR2 YSYEKL. V lost 4 bases and J 7 bases, leaving 17 bases between the germline ends. The DNA for the CDR3 is TGCGCCAGCAGCCCTATGCAGACTTCTGGGCAGCCCCAGCATTTT. Translating gives CASSPMQTSGQPQHF.

In its sample, this clone was seen once. The chain recombines TRBV5-6 with TRBJ2-2; D call uncertain. The V gene's germline CDR1 is SGHDT and CDR2 YYEEEE. The CDR3 is 12 residues long. V was shortened by 0 bases and J by 8 bases, with 5 bases between the two germline ends. The CDR3 DNA follows: TGTGCCAGCAGCTTGGCCCCGGGGGAGCTGTTTTTT. Amino acids: CASSLAPGELFF.

This rearrangement joins TRBV25-1 to TRBJ1-1; possibly TRBD1 for D (5 bases). This CDR3 contains 13 residues. The germline V and J ends were trimmed by 7 bases and 7 bases, with 16 bases remaining between them. Per germline, CDR1 MGHDK and CDR2 SYGVNS. CDR3 DNA sequence: TGTGCCAGCACGGATACCGGGGGGAATGAAGCTTTCTTT. This codes for CASTDTGGNEAFF.

V usage is TRBV5-1 and J usage is TRBJ2-2; D call uncertain. Germline-derived CDR1 and CDR2 are SGHRS and YFSETQ. The CDR3 is 15 amino acids. Trimming removed 0 bases from V and 4 bases from J, with 10 bases in between. The CDR3 is CASSLEGGPTGELFF. The CDR3 DNA sequence: TGCGCCAGCAGCTTGGAAGGTGGTCCCACCGGGGAGCTGTTTTTT.